This T cell receptor (beta chain) was sequenced during a study of cytomegalovirus exposure and HLA in healthy donors. Study-wide results and caveats: Versus the roughly 700-donor mean, an Asian-associated ancestry cluster reportedly showed fewer N-insertions in a later analysis. The later analysis indicated that the majority of CMV-associated TCR beta chains appeared HLA-restricted.

The CDR3 is 13 residues long. Germline V gives CDR1 MNHNY, CDR2 SVGAGI (reference sequence). The ends were cut back, 7 bases at V and 11 bases at J, with 20 bases in the middle. Each donor was healthy, and each was a bone marrow donor. Only one count was recorded for this clone. Its antigen is undetermined. A multiplex PCR was run with 60 Vbeta primers and 13 Jbeta primers. Libraries were prepared by immunoSEQ multiplex PCR; TCRdb keeps only in-frame clonotypes and omits some of them. The sample includes around 130,000 clones, around 80% of them seen just once. The V and J genes are TRBV6-6 and TRBJ1-1; the D gene is possibly TRBD1 (5 bases). Specimen: PBMCs. The source of this sequence is a woman in her thirties or forties in good health and CMV-seronegative. DNA of the CDR3: TGTGCCAGCATTAGGCAAAAGGGAGGGGCGGCTTTCTTT. Its protein is CASIRQKGGAAFF.